One and the same sample provided the 12 T cell receptor gamma chains below, sequenced in a study of γδ T cells in repeated Plasmodium falciparum infection. TCRdb re-identified clones in the multiplex PCR reads via CATT. This repertoire shows 27,000 or so gamma-chain clones, more than 1.4% found once; its top ten account for just under 20%. Flow sorting of PBMC yielded separate Vgamma9/Vdelta2+ and Vdelta2-negative gammadelta T cell populations for bulk repertoire analysis. The sequenced sample was gamma-delta T cells from blood. The receptors here all came from a pool of human donors (malaria-infected and uninfected, not separated).

As for this clone: Given a far larger clone just one base away, this is likely a sequencing read error. The same CDR3 also results from other DNA sequences found in this sample. CDR3 in amino acids: CALWEVPTWEKELGKKIKVF. CDR3 in DNA: TGTGCCTTGTGGGAGGTCCCAACCTGGGAGAAAGAGTTGGGCAAAAAAATCAAGGTGTTT. With the J gene uncalled, the V gene is TRGV9. The CDR3 is made up of 20 amino acids. Per the germline V gene, CDR1 is GITISATS and CDR2 is ISYDGTV (reference sequence).

This clone was detected a few times. The protein TCRdb gives is from a much larger clone and does not agree with this DNA's translation at residue 9, likely a read error; the protein shown here comes from the DNA. CDR3 sequence reads: CATWDADPHKKLF. In DNA form, the CDR3 reads TGTGCCACCTGGGACGCTGACCCACATAAGAAACTCTTT. The V gene is TRGV2, the J gene TRGJ1 or TRGJ2. TCRdb does not report a J gene; here it was assigned by matching the DNA to germline references. The CDR3 extends over 13 amino acids. The junction had 9 bases not matched to a gene; V was cut back by 2 bases and J by 8 bases. CDR1 EGSNGY and CDR2 YDSYNSKV come from the germline V gene.

About this clone itself: This likely traces to a read error, being one base from a far larger clone. The V gene call reads TRGV4; no J gene was called. The CDR3 length is 13 residues. Germline V gene sequence: CDR1 EGSTGY, CDR2 YDSYTSSV. CDR3 nucleotides: TGTGCCACCTGGCCCTTTAGTTATTATAAGAAACTCTTC. Translation: CATWPFSYYKKLF.

This clone was picked up many times. TCRdb's protein, taken from a much larger clone, differs from this DNA's translation at residue 3, likely owing to a read error; the protein displayed comes from the DNA. The CDR3 coding sequence is TGTGCCGCCTGGGACAGCTATTATAAGAAACTCTTT. It encodes CAAWDSYYKKLF. The chain is built from TRGV3 and TRGJ1 or TRGJ2. Germline matching of the DNA provided the J gene here, since TCRdb leaves it blank. Germline-derived CDR1 and CDR2 are VTNTFY and YDVSTARD (reference sequence). The CDR3 extends over 12 amino acids.

This clone was seen a few times. TCRdb assigns this DNA the protein of a much larger clone, which departs from its translation at residue 11; this likely reflects a read error, and the protein shown comes from translating the DNA. Called V gene: TRGV4; the J gene was not called. CDR1 and CDR2 from the germline V gene are EGSTGY and YDSYTSSV. The CDR3 length is 13 residues. The CDR3 here is CATWDNPIYKNLF. In DNA form, the CDR3 reads TGTGCCACCTGGGATAACCCTATCTATAAGAACCTCTTT.

The V gene is TRGV4, the J gene TRGJ1 or TRGJ2. As TCRdb names no J gene, one was assigned here on the basis of a DNA match to germline. The CDR3 is 12 residues long. V lost 6 bases and J lost 4; bases outside the gene matches: 6. Germline assignment: CDR1 EGSTGY and CDR2 YDSYTSSV. CDR3 loop: CATWTWYYKKLF. The CDR3 DNA is TGTGCCACCTGGACCTGGTATTATAAGAAACTCTTT.

This clone was counted at least ten times. The chain joins TRGV2 to TRGJP1. The CDR3 totals 16 residues. CDR1 and CDR2 from the germline V gene are EGSNGY and YDSYNSKV. Trimming took 0 bases from V and 4 from J; bases not matched to a gene: 8. CDR3 sequence: CATWDGRGVTGWFKIF. CDR3 coding DNA: TGTGCCACCTGGGACGGGCGAGGGGTCACTGGTTGGTTCAAGATATTT.

With regard to this clone: A much bigger clone sits one base away, suggesting this may be a read error. V is TRGV4 and J is TRGJ1 or TRGJ2. The CDR3 covers 12 residues. Germline V gives CDR1 EGSTGY, CDR2 YDSYTSSV. V lost 0 bases, J lost 10 bases, and 6 bases stayed unmatched. The DNA for the CDR3 is TGTGCCACCTGGGATGGGACTCAAAAGAAACTCTTT. It specifies CATWDGTQKKLF.

This clone appeared a few times. A single base is all that separates this from a far larger clone, so a read error is likely. Additional DNA sequences in this sample encode the identical CDR3. This chain uses TRGV9 with TRGJP. The J gene, absent from TCRdb, was called here by matching the DNA to germline. Germline V gives CDR1 GITISATS, CDR2 ISYDGTV (reference sequence). The CDR3 length is 20 residues. The ends lost 1 base at V and 5 bases at J; junction bases unmatched: 14. The CDR3 sequence is CALWEVPTWEKELGKKIKVF. As DNA, the CDR3 is TGTGCCTTGTGGGAGGTCCCCACCTGGGAGAAAGAGTTGGGCAAAAAAATCAAGGTATTT.

This clone was counted only a few times. This DNA's translation and the protein TCRdb lists, from a much larger clone, do not match at residue 3, likely due to a read error; the protein shown is translated from the DNA. V gene TRGV3 combines with J gene TRGJ1 or TRGJ2. This CDR3 has 14 amino acids. Germline V gene data show CDR1 as VTNTFY and CDR2 as YDVSTARD (reference sequence). The CDR3 loop is CAPWDTYGYYKKLF. For the CDR3, the DNA is TGTGCCCCCTGGGACACCTACGGGTATTATAAGAAACTCTTT.

On this clone: TCRdb's protein for this DNA is that of a much larger clone and differs from the translation at residue 13, likely a read error; the protein shown is the DNA translation. The chain recombines TRGV9 with TRGJP. Because TCRdb records no J gene, it was assigned here through a match of the DNA to germline. The V gene's germline CDR1 is GITISATS and CDR2 ISYDGTV (reference sequence). The CDR3 runs to 18 residues. Here the CDR3 reads CALWQVSRQELGQKIKVF. The DNA of the CDR3 is TGTGCCTTGTGGCAGGTGAGCCGGCAAGAGTTGGGCCAAAAAATCAAGGTATTT.

This clone was seen repeatedly, ten times or more. The chain employs TRGV9 and TRGJ1 or TRGJ2. Germline values: CDR1 GITISATS, CDR2 ISYDGTV (reference sequence). J lost 3 bases, V lost 2 bases, and 7 bases had no gene match. This CDR3 has 14 amino acids. The CDR3 here is CALWEAPCYYKKLF. CDR3 DNA sequence: TGTGCCTTGTGGGAGGCCCCTTGTTATTATAAGAAACTCTTT.